This section outlines one T cell receptor beta chain sequence together with its context. Its matching antigen is unknown. This sample was included in a study of cytomegalovirus exposure and HLA in healthy donors. PCR employed 60 Vbeta and 13 Jbeta primers. Clones were sequenced by immunoSEQ multiplex PCR, and TCRdb holds only the in-frame ones, with some missing. The repertoire holds just over 200,000 clones, with approximately 78% as singletons. Findings and limits, study-wide: A later analysis linked a missense DCLRE1C variant to TCR beta V- and J-gene trimming.

Material: PBMCs. This receptor was obtained from a woman between 40 and 50 years old in good health and CMV-seronegative.

CDR3 in DNA: TGTGCCAGCAGTGAATCACCTTGGACAGTCTCTGGAAACACCATATATTTT. Amino acids: CASSESPWTVSGNTIYF. The rearrangement uses TRBV6-1 and TRBJ1-3; D may be TRBD1 (6 bases). The V gene lost 2 bases and the J gene lost 0 bases, with 14 bases spanning the gap. Germline values: CDR1 MNHNS, CDR2 SASEGT. This CDR3 is 17 amino acids long.